This TCR beta chain emerged from a study of blood T cell repertoires in COVID-19. In the study overall: Samples representing acute and convalescent COVID-19 were sourced from the United States, Italy and Spain. Nucleic acid was either cDNA or gDNA, and it came from T cells, B-cell-depleted T cells, or PBMCs.

J was trimmed by 6 bases and V by 3 bases; bases with no gene match: 10. Germline V CDR1 and CDR2: KGHDR, SFDVKD. CDR3 length: 15 amino acids. In the study's own analysis: Cell counts per sample came from amplifying reference gene primers. Some clones are missing from TCRdb's copy, which holds only in-frame ones; the method was immunoSEQ multiplex PCR. V, J and clone size were drawn from that table, and D and trimming were deduced from the DNA. The sample carries 55,000 to 65,000 clones, around 87% recorded once. The gene calls are TRBV24-1 and TRBJ2-7; 7 bases align to TRBD2. Sequenced: peripheral blood. This TCR came from a man aged 55-75 years with active or convalescent COVID-19. CDR3 region: CATSDPRGEGLEQYF. The CDR3 region has the DNA TGTGCCACCAGTGATCCGAGAGGGGAGGGTCTCGAGCAGTACTTC.